This entry is about one T cell receptor beta chain. Germline lookup yields CDR1 SGHRS and CDR2 YFSETQ. V trimming: 0 bases; J trimming: 6 bases; junction bases outside the gene matches: 7. CDR3 length: 16 residues. TCRdb reprocessed the RT-PCR reads with MiXCR, giving one entry per CDR3 protein. The data contain about 160,000 distinct CDR3 sequences, over 30% of them singletons. The entry originates in a study of patients and donors after allogeneic stem cell transplantation. The genes are TRBV5-1 and TRBJ2-1; 9 bases match TRBD2. The source material was blood, either unsorted or a sorted T cell fraction (not recorded which). The receptor's source is a human donor who was either an allogeneic HSCT recipient or a stem cell or donor lymphocyte infusion donor (not recorded which). It is not recorded whose cells these are; they may come from a transplant donor. The chain's CDR3 is CASSLDPLAGSNEQFF. The CDR3 DNA follows: TGCGCCAGCAGCTTGGATCCCCTAGCGGGGTCCAATGAGCAGTTCTTC.